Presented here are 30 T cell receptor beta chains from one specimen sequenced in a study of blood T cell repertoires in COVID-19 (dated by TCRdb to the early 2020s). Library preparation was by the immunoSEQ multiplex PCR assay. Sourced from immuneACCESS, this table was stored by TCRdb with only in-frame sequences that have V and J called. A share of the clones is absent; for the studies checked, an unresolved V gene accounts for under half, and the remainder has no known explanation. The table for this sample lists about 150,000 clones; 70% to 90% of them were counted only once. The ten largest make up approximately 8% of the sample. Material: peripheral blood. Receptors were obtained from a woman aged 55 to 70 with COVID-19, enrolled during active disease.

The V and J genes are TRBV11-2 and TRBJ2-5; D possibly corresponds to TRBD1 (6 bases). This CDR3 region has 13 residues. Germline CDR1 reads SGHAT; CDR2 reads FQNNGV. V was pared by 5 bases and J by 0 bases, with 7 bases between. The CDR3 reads CASSPGDQETQYF. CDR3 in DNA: TGTGCCAGCAGCCCAGGGGACCAAGAGACCCAGTACTTC.

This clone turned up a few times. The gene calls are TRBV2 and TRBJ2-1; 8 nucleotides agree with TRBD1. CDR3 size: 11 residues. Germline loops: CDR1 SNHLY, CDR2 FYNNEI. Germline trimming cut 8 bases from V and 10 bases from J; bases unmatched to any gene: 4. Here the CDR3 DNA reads TGTGCCAGCCTACAGGGGGGCGAGCAGTTCTTC. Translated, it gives CASLQGGEQFF.

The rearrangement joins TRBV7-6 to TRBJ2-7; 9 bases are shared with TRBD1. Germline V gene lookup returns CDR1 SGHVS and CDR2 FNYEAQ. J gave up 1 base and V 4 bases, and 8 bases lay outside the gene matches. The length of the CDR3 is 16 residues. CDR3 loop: CASSSKRDRVSYEQYF. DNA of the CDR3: TGTGCCAGCAGCTCAAAACGGGACAGGGTGTCCTACGAGCAGTACTTC.

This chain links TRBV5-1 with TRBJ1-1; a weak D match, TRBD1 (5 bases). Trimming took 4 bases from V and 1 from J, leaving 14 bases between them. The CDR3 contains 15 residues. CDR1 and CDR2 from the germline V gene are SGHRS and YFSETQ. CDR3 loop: CASSRPQGWNTEAFF. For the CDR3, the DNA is TGCGCCAGCAGCCGACCGCAGGGATGGAACACTGAAGCTTTCTTT.

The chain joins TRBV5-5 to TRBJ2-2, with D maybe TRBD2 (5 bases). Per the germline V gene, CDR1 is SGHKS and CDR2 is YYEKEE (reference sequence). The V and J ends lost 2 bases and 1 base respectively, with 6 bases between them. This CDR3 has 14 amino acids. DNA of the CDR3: TGTGCCAGCAGCTTTGGAGGGAACACCGGGGAGCTGTTTTTT. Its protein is CASSFGGNTGELFF.

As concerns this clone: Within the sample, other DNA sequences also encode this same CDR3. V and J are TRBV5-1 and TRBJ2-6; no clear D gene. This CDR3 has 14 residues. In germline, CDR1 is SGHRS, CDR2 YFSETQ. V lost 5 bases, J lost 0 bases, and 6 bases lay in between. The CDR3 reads CASSSGSGANVLTF. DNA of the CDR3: TGCGCCAGCAGTTCCGGCTCTGGGGCCAACGTCCTGACTTTC.

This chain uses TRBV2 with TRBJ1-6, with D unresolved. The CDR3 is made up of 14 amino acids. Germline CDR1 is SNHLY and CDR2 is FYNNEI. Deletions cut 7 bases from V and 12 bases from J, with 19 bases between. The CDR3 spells CASTAISEEKPLHF. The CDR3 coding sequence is TGTGCCAGCACCGCAATCTCTGAGGAGAAACCCCTCCACTTT.

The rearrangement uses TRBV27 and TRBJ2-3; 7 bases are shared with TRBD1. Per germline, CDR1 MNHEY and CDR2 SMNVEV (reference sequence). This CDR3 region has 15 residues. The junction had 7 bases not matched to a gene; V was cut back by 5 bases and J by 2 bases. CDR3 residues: CASSLDRAPTDTQYF. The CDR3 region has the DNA TGTGCCAGCAGTCTAGACAGGGCCCCCACAGATACGCAGTATTTT.

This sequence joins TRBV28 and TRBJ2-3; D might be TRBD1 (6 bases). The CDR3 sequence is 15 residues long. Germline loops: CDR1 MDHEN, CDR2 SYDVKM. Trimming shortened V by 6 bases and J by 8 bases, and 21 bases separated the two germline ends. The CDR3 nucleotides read TGTGCCAGCAGCCCTAACAACCTACAGGGTGGTACGCAGTATTTT. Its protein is CASSPNNLQGGTQYF. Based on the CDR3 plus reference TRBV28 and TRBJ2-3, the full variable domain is DVKVTQSSRYLVKRTGEKVFLECVQDMDHENMFWYRQDPGLGLRLIYFSYDVKMKEKGDIPEGYSVSREKKERFSLILESASTNQTSMYLCASSPNNLQGGTQYFGPGTRLTVL.

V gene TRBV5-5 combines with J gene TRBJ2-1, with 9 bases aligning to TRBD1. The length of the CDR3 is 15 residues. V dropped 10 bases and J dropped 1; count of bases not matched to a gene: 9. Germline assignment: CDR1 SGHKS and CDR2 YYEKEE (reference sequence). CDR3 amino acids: CAGSIGTGSYNEQFF. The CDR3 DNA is TGTGCCGGAAGCATTGGGACAGGGTCCTACAATGAGCAGTTCTTC.

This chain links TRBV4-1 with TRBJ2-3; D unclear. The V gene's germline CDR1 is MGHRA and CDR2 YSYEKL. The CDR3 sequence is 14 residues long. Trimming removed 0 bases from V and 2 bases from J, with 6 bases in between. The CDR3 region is CASSQDLPTDTQYF. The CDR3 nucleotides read TGCGCCAGCAGCCAAGATCTCCCCACAGATACGCAGTATTTT.

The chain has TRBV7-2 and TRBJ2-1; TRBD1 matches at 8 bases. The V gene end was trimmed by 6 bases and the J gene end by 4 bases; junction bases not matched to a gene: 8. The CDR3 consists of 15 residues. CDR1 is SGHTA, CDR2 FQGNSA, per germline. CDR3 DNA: TGTGCCAGCAGGCTCGACAGGGGTCGGTACAATGAGCAGTTCTTC. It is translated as CASRLDRGRYNEQFF.

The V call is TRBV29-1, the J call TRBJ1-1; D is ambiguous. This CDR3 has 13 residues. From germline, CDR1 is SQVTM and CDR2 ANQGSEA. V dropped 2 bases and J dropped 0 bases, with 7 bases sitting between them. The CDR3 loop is CSVERGMNTEAFF. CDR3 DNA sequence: TGCAGCGTTGAAAGAGGGATGAACACTGAAGCTTTCTTT. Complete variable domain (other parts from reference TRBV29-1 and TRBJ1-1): SAVISQKPSRDICQRGTSLTIQCQVDSQVTMMFWYRQQPGQSLTLIATANQGSEATYESGFVIDKFPISRPNLTFSTLTVSNMSPEDSSIYLCSVERGMNTEAFFGQGTRLTVV.

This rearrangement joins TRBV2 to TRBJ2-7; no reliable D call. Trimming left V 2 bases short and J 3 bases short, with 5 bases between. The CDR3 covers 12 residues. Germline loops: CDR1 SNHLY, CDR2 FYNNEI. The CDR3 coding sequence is TGTGCCAGCAGTGAATCGAGCTACGAGCAGTACTTC. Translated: CASSESSYEQYF.

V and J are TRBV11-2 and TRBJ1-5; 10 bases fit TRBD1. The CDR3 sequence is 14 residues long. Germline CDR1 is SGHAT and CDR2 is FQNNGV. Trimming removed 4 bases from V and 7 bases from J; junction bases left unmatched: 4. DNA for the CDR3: TGTGCCAGCAGCTCCGGACAGGGGGGCCAGCCCCAGCATTTT. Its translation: CASSSGQGGQPQHF.

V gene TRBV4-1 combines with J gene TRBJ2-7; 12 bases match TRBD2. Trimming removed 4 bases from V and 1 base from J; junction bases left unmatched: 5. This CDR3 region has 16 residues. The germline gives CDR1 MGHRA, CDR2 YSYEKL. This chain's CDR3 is CASSPSSGGASYEQYF. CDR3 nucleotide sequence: TGCGCCAGCAGCCCATCTAGCGGGGGGGCATCCTACGAGCAGTACTTC.

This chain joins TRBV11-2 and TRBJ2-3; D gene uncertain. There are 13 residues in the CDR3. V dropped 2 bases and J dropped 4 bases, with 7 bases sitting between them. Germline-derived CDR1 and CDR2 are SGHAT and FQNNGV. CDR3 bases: TGTGCCAGCAGCTTACCAGGCCCAGATACGCAGTATTTT. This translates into CASSLPGPDTQYF.

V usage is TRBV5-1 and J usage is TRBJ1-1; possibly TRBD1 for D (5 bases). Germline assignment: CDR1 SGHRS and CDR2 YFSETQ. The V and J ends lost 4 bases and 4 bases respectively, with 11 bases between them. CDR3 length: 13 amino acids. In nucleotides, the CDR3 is TGCGCCAGCAGCCTAATGGGGGGCACTGAAGCTTTCTTT. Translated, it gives CASSLMGGTEAFF.

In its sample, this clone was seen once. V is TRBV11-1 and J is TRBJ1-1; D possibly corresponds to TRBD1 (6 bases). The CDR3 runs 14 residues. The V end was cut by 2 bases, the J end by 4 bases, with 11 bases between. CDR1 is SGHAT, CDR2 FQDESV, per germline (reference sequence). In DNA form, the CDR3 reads TGTGCCAGCAGCTTACCAGGGGCGGGCACTGAAGCTTTCTTT. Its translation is CASSLPGAGTEAFF. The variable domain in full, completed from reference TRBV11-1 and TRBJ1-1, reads EAEVAQSPRYKITEKSQAVAFWCDPISGHATLYWYRQILGQGPELLVQFQDESVVDDSQLPKDRFSAERLKGVDSTLKIQPAELGDSAMYLCASSLPGAGTEAFFGQGTRLTVV.

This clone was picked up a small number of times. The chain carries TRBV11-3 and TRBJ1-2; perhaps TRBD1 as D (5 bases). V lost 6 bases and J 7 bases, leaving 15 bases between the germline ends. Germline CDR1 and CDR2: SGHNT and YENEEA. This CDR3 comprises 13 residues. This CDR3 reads CASRLGGGSGYTF. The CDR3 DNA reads TGTGCCAGCAGACTCGGGGGGGGTAGTGGCTACACCTTC.

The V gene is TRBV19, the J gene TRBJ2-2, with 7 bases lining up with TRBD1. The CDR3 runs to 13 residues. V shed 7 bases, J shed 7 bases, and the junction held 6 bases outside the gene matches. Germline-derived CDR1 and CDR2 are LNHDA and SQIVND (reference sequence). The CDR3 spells CASTDRVGGELFF. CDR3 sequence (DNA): TGTGCCAGTACCGACAGGGTGGGCGGGGAGCTGTTTTTT.

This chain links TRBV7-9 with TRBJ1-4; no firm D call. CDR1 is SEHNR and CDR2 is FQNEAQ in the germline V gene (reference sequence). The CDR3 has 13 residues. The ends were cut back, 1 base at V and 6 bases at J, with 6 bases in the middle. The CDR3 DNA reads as TGTGCCAGCAGCTTAGTGTCTGATGAAAAACTGTTTTTT. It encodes CASSLVSDEKLFF.

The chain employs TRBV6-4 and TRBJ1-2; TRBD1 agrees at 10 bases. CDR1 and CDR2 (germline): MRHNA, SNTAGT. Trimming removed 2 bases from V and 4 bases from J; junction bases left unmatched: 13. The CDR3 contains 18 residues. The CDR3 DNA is TGTGCCAGCAGTGACCGTCCCGGGACAGGGGAAGCATCCTATGGCTACACCTTC. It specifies CASSDRPGTGEASYGYTF.

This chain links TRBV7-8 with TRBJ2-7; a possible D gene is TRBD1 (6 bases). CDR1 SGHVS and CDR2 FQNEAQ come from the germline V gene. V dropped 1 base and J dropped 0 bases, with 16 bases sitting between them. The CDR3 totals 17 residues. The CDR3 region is CASSLVADSYNSYEQYF. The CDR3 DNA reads TGTGCCAGCAGCTTAGTGGCGGACAGTTACAACTCCTACGAGCAGTACTTC.

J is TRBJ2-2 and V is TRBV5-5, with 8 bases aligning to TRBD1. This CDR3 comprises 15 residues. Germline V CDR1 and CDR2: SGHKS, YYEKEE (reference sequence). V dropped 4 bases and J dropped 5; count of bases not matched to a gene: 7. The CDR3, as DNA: TGTGCCAGCAGCAATGACAGGGGCCGAACCGGGGAGCTGTTTTTT. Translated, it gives CASSNDRGRTGELFF.

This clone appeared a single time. As DNA, the CDR3 is TGTGCCAGCAGTTACTCGAGACAGGGGCCGCTTACAACCTCTGGAAACACCATATATTTT. Residues: CASSYSRQGPLTTSGNTIYF. This sequence joins TRBV6-2 or TRBV6-3 and TRBJ1-3, with TRBD1 matching 8 bases. CDR3 length: 20 residues. Germline values: CDR1 MNHEY, CDR2 SVGEGT. Unmatched junction bases numbered 13, after V lost 0 bases and J lost 0 bases.

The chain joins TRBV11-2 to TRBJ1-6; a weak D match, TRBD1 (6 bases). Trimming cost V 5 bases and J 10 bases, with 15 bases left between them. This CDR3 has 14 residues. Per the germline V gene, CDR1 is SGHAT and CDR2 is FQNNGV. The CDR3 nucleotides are TGTGCCAGCAGCCGGGACACCTCAATGTCACCCCTCCACTTT. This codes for CASSRDTSMSPLHF.

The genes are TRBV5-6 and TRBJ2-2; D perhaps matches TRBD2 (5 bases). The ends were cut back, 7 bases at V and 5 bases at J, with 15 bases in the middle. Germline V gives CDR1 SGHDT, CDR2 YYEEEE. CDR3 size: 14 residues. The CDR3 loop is CASREGSRTGELFF. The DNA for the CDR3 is TGTGCCAGCCGCGAAGGGAGTCGGACCGGGGAGCTGTTTTTT.

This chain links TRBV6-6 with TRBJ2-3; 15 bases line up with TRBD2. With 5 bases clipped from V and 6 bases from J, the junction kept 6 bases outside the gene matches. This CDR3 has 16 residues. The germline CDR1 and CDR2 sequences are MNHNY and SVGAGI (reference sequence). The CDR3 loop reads CASSPGLAGGTDTQYF. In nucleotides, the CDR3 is TGTGCCAGCAGTCCGGGACTAGCGGGGGGAACGGATACGCAGTATTTT.

In DNA form, the CDR3 reads TGTGCCAGCAGTTCCGGGCAAGAGACCCAGTACTTC. Its protein product is CASSSGQETQYF. This rearrangement joins TRBV27 to TRBJ2-5; no definite D call. The CDR3 is 12 amino acids. From germline, CDR1 is MNHEY and CDR2 SMNVEV (reference sequence). Trimming stripped 4 bases from V and 2 bases from J, with 5 bases between.